The present entry profiles one T cell receptor beta chain with its context. This sample stems from a study of control samples from healthy donors and cancer patients. Libraries were prepared by immunoSEQ multiplex PCR; TCRdb keeps only in-frame clonotypes and omits some of them. The data hold about 94,000 clones, with 90% observed a single time. Trimming took 6 bases from V and 8 from J, leaving 19 bases between them. From germline, CDR1 is MNHEY and CDR2 SVGAGI. The length of the CDR3 is 14 residues. The chain uses TRBV6-5 and TRBJ1-2, with a tentative D call TRBD1 (6 bases). The clonotype comes from a woman aged 18-35 years in good health. Source material: blood. The CDR3 sequence: CASSPLGGGEGYTF. CDR3 nucleotides: TGTGCCAGCAGCCCCCTAGGGGGTGGAGAGGGCTACACCTTC.